The 15 T cell receptor beta chains in this list originate from one sample, sequenced in a study of Graves' ophthalmopathy and Graves' hyperthyroidism. RNA transcripts were the template, and TCR beta CDR3 regions were amplified from them. The authors performed first-round RT-PCR with HTBI primers and then a second-round multiplex PCR. Via MiXCR, TCRdb re-called the multiplex PCR reads, giving one row per CDR3 protein. The sample consists of about 1.2 million distinct CDR3 sequences, 35% to 45% of them appearing once. Sequenced input: peripheral blood or thyroid tissue (not recorded which). The receptors shown here come from an adult man with Graves' hyperthyroidism.

This clonotype has a handful of counts. The chain couples TRBV9 to TRBJ2-3; tentative D call: TRBD2 (6 bases). Looked up from germline, CDR1 is SGDLS and CDR2 is YYNGEE. The CDR3 is 14 residues long. Trimming took 4 bases from V and 1 from J, leaving 10 bases between them. The CDR3 is CASSISGGTDTQYF. The CDR3 DNA follows: TGTGCCAGCAGCATTAGCGGAGGCACAGATACGCAGTATTTT.

This clonotype was seen at least ten times. The V call is TRBV2, the J call TRBJ1-2; possible D gene TRBD1, 6 bases. This CDR3 region has 14 residues. Germline V gene lookup returns CDR1 SNHLY and CDR2 FYNNEI. V was shortened by 6 bases and J by 7 bases, with 18 bases between the two germline ends. DNA for the CDR3: TGTGCCAGCAGCGCGGGACATCTACCTGGTGGCTACACCTTC. It is translated as CASSAGHLPGGYTF.

This clonotype was counted only a few times. This chain connects TRBV30 to TRBJ1-2, with D possibly being TRBD1 (5 bases). V dropped 3 bases and J dropped 4 bases, with 9 bases sitting between them. Germline loops: CDR1 GTSNPN, CDR2 SVGIG (reference sequence). CDR3 length: 12 residues. The CDR3 sequence is CAWSAGFYGYTF. The CDR3 DNA follows: TGTGCCTGGAGCGCAGGGTTCTATGGCTACACCTTC.

The gene calls are TRBV11-2 and TRBJ2-7; 11 positions match TRBD2. J gave up 6 bases and V 4 bases, and 5 bases lay outside the gene matches. Germline CDR1 SGHAT, CDR2 FQNNGV. The CDR3 is 14 amino acids. CDR3 DNA: TGTGCCAGCAGCTCTCTAGCGGGGGGATGCGAGCAGTACTTC. It codes for CASSSLAGGCEQYF.

V usage is TRBV12-3 or TRBV12-4 and J usage is TRBJ1-1, with a tentative D call TRBD1 (5 bases). This CDR3 has 15 amino acids. Trimming took off 3 bases at V and 4 bases at J, with 15 bases between the two ends. CDR3 sequence: CASSFRDRRSTEAFF. The DNA for the CDR3 is TGTGCCAGCAGTTTCCGGGACCGGAGGTCCACTGAAGCTTTCTTT.

The table lists this clonotype with a few counts. The chain is built from TRBV5-1 and TRBJ2-7; 10 bases are shared with TRBD1. V was pared by 4 bases and J by 5 bases, with 6 bases of the junction left unmatched. CDR1 and CDR2 from the germline V gene are SGHRS and YFSETQ. The CDR3 is made up of 14 amino acids. The CDR3 protein is CASSTGTGEDEQYF. In DNA, the CDR3 is TGCGCCAGCAGCACCGGGACAGGGGAAGACGAGCAGTACTTC.

This clonotype was detected once. V and J are TRBV10-2 and TRBJ2-7; 11 nucleotides line up with TRBD2. Trimming cost V 3 bases and J 2 bases; bases outside gene matches: 6. This CDR3 region has 16 residues. The germline V gene encodes CDR1 WSHSY and CDR2 SAAADI. The CDR3 DNA is TGCGCCAGCAGTGATCGACTAGCGGGGACGGCCTACGAGCAGTACTTC. Translation: CASSDRLAGTAYEQYF.

This clonotype occurred once. The chain links TRBV25-1 to TRBJ2-5; TRBD1 might be the D (5 bases). CDR3 length: 16 amino acids. The germline V gene has CDR1 MGHDK and CDR2 SYGVNS. V was clipped by 1 base and J by 0 bases, with 12 bases between them. This chain's CDR3 is CASSESRGGNQETQYF. The CDR3 bases are TGTGCCAGCAGTGAATCTAGGGGCGGAAACCAAGAGACCCAGTACTTC.

This clonotype has more than one count but fewer than ten. The chain joins TRBV29-1 to TRBJ1-1, with a weak D call TRBD1 (5 bases). The ends were cut back, 3 bases at V and 1 base at J, with 12 bases in the middle. The CDR3 spans 14 residues. Germline V CDR1 and CDR2: SQVTM, ANQGSEA. This CDR3 reads CSVDPGGANTEAFF. The CDR3 DNA reads TGCAGCGTTGACCCGGGCGGGGCGAACACTGAAGCTTTCTTT.

This rearrangement joins TRBV11-2 to TRBJ2-5, with 11 positions matching TRBD1. Germline V lookup: CDR1 SGHAT, CDR2 FQNNGV. This CDR3 is built from 17 residues. With V trimmed by 5 bases and J by 2 bases, 10 bases remained unmatched. CDR3 residues: CASSPYGTGGTQETQYF. The CDR3 bases are TGTGCCAGCAGCCCCTACGGGACAGGGGGAACTCAAGAGACCCAGTACTTC.

The chain couples TRBV5-1 to TRBJ2-7; the match to TRBD1 covers 7 bases. The CDR3 covers 16 residues. Germline loops: CDR1 SGHRS, CDR2 YFSETQ. V lost 3 bases to trimming and J lost 4 bases; unmatched junction nucleotides: 13. CDR3 sequence reads: CASSSPRQGPSYEQYF. In nucleotides, the CDR3 is TGCGCCAGCAGCTCTCCCCGACAGGGACCTTCGTACGAGCAGTACTTC.

Turning to this clonotype: A read error may be the cause here, since a much bigger clone is one base away. The chain joins TRBV7-2 to TRBJ1-2, with a weak D call TRBD1 (6 bases). The CDR3 is made up of 13 amino acids. V lost 4 bases and J 12 bases, leaving 18 bases between the germline ends. Germline V lookup: CDR1 SGHTA, CDR2 FQGNSA. CDR3 DNA sequence: TGTGCCAGCAGCTCGGGACATCCGAGAGGCCACACCTTC. Protein product: CASSSGHPRGHTF.

The chain uses TRBV4-1 and TRBJ1-1; the match to TRBD1 covers 7 bases. The CDR3 is 15 residues long. After removal of 2 bases from V and 3 bases from J, the junction contained 6 bases not matched to a gene. CDR1 is MGHRA and CDR2 is YSYEKL in the germline V gene. The CDR3 DNA reads as TGCGCCAGCAGCCAAACAGGGGTTTGGTACACTGAAGCTTTCTTT. It codes for CASSQTGVWYTEAFF.

This clonotype was counted between two and nine times. The gene calls are TRBV27 and TRBJ1-5; 7 bases match TRBD1. V lost 6 bases and J lost 7; bases outside the gene matches: 9. From germline, CDR1 is MNHEY and CDR2 SMNVEV (reference sequence). The CDR3 sequence is 14 residues long. CDR3 in amino acids: CASREDYRGQPQHF. The CDR3 DNA reads as TGTGCCAGCAGGGAAGACTACAGGGGACAGCCCCAGCATTTT.

The table lists this clonotype with many counts. The chain combines TRBV6-4 with TRBJ1-2; TRBD1 matches 8 bases. This CDR3 is built from 17 residues. Per germline, CDR1 MRHNA and CDR2 SNTAGT. V was pared by 6 bases and J by 5 bases, with 17 bases of the junction left unmatched. The CDR3 is CASSPDAFPGQAYGYTF. The CDR3 nucleotides are TGTGCCAGCAGCCCCGACGCGTTCCCGGGACAGGCGTATGGCTACACCTTC.